This entry is about one T cell receptor beta chain. It has no known antigen specificity. Base qualities are not provided; no much larger clone lies one nucleotide away. The data are from a study of shared clonotypes between healthy human individuals (dated by TCRdb to the early 2020s). A note on the overall study: The cohort included three men and two women between 18 and 49 years of age. Per donor, three plates each were used for CD4 naive and CD4 memory, two for CD8 naive, and one for CD8 memory. Blood TCR repertoires of five healthy adults were deeply sequenced to estimate repertoire size and the extent of clonotype sharing between individuals. Different laboratories and diverse techniques were used to prepare libraries and sequence TCR repertoires, to increase sequencing depth and limit assay-specific biases. Per donor, leukapheresis produced somewhere between about 0.94 and 9.5 billion PBMCs.

The donors were healthy, HIV-negative adults who had no recently reported acute infections or vaccinations. Only Caucasian adults living in Nashville, Tennessee, USA were represented among the donors. CD4+ T cells were enriched through magnetic negative selection, after which naive cells were positively selected on CD45RA and the remaining negative fraction served as the memory subset. Blood was obtained by leukapheresis, after which PBMCs were separated by Ficoll-Histopaque density gradient centrifugation and cryopreserved in liquid nitrogen vapor phase. Analytical flow cytometry was used to check the purity and quantity of every magnetically sorted T cell population. From each sorted fraction, genomic DNA was isolated and quantified by UV absorbance on a Nanodrop 2000c. Results and caveats for the whole study, not just this receptor: Higher generation probabilities were observed for clonotypes shared by all four sorted-subset donors than for non-shared clonotypes. Naive subsets generally had larger estimated clonotype richness than memory subsets did. Approximately 5% of naive CD4, around 3.5% of naive CD8, roughly 2.4% of memory CD4, and 0.4% of memory CD8 clonotypes were shared across several donors. Because the study included only a small number of donors, the genetic and exposure-history diversity represented was limited. Incomplete sequencing was indicated by rarefaction of sorted-subset datasets, despite the large sequencing depth. Based on pairwise subsampling, the degree of clonotype sharing among donors was expected to be affected by sequencing depth. Only blood was sampled, and tissue TCR repertoires likely differ from those in blood.

From the germline V gene, CDR1 is MGHDK and CDR2 is SYGVNS. From cysteine to phenylalanine, the CDR3 is 14 amino acids long. The retained sequence is limited to the CDR3, 42 bases, with the frame set at the first base. Cut back by 2 bases and 3 bases, the V and J ends lie 7 bases apart. Using the deep immunoSEQ assay, TCR CDR3 regions were amplified from genomic DNA by multiplex PCR. Genomic DNA extracted from each cell subset was distributed evenly over all wells of several immunoSEQ 96-well plates, and each plate served as one replicate. For sorted subsets, 200 ng of genomic DNA, equivalent to roughly 33,000 T cell genomes, went into each replicate PCR. Purified libraries were quantified with a Qubit 3.0 fluorometer, sized on a Bioanalyzer 2100, and re-quantified with the KAPA Library Quantification kit. Every immunoSEQ 96-well plate was sequenced on a dedicated single-read 150-cycle Illumina NextSeq 550 flow cell. The authors' analysis ran thus. Because the immunoSEQ output held only junctional sequences and lacked quality scores, the filtering could not match the filtering applied to full-length reads. Sequences were annotated with PyIR, a Python wrapper for IgBLAST v1.9, and V/J genes and CDR3 were assigned using IMGT germline references. Reads were removed for weak V/J assignments (E-value above 1e-6), missing CDR3, stop codons, out-of-frame junctions, or ambiguous translated residues. A V3J clonotype was defined by an identical inferred V gene, J gene, and CDR3 amino acid sequence. Percentage overlap between repertoires was calculated by dividing the number of shared unique clonotypes by the size of the smaller repertoire. Richness of each repertoire was evaluated using RTK rarefaction, the Chao1 estimator, and Recon v2.1 estimates of unobserved clonotypes. OLGA was used to compute generation probabilities for all TCRbeta clonotypes that the gDNA method yielded from four donors. TCRdb re-hosts the immuneACCESS table, in-frame sequences only. Its copies lack some clones; in the studies checked, an unresolved V gene accounts for under half of them, and the cause for the rest is not known. From that table come the V and J calls and clone size; the DNA was used to work out D and trimming. The sample table shows about 1 million clones, and roughly 74% are seen once. The ten largest clones represent around 0.47% of the sample.

The source material was memory CD4+ T cells from PBMCs. The sample's cell subset or site, from its label and the paper: CD45RA-negative fraction. The chain joins TRBV25-1 to TRBJ2-2; the best D guess is TRBD2, with 6 bases matching. The sequence was obtained from a man younger than 35 in good health. Some clones in this sample may be carry-over from other donors' samples. For the CDR3, the sequence is CASSEKRDTGELFF. The DNA is TGTGCCAGCAGTGAAAAGCGGGACACCGGGGAGCTGTTTTTT.